The 7 T cell receptor beta chains listed next were all sequenced from one sample in a study of cytomegalovirus exposure and HLA in healthy donors. The repertoire was sequenced with immunoSEQ multiplex PCR; TCRdb's copy has only in-frame clones and lacks some. The sample has some 98,000 clones, about 90% seen once; the top ten hold around 6%. Input material: PBMCs. The receptor source for this set is a man between 18 and 29 years old in good health and CMV-seropositive.

This clone was found once. Distinct nucleotide sequences in the sample also encode this CDR3. V and J are TRBV4-2 and TRBJ1-5; D is uncertain. Germline V lookup: CDR1 LGHNA, CDR2 YNFKEQ. CDR3 length: 15 residues. Trimming took off 0 bases at V and 4 bases at J, with 10 bases between the two ends. CDR3 DNA sequence: TGTGCCAGCAGCCAAGATCGGGGTAGTAATCAGCCCCAGCATTTT. It translates to CASSQDRGSNQPQHF.

This clone showed up just a few times. The chain links TRBV13 to TRBJ2-1; D unclear. Trimming shortened V by 9 bases and J by 4 bases, and 13 bases separated the two germline ends. The germline CDR1 and CDR2 sequences are PRHDT and FYEKMQ (reference sequence). CDR3 size: 13 residues. Here the CDR3 reads CARITPEYNEQFF. DNA of the CDR3: TGTGCCAGAATAACACCCGAATACAATGAGCAGTTCTTC. Drawing the rest from reference TRBV13 and TRBJ2-1, the complete variable domain is AAGVIQSPRHLIKEKRETATLKCYPIPRHDTVYWYQQGPGQDPQFLISFYEKMQSDKGSIPDRFSAQQFSDYHSELNMSSLELGDSALYFCARITPEYNEQFFGPGTRLTVL.

This clone was detected only once. V and J are TRBV23-1 and TRBJ2-7; maybe TRBD2 (6 bases). TRBV23-1 is designated an ORF whose function remains uncertain. Trimming removed 3 bases at V and 2 bases at J, with 23 bases between. CDR3 length equals 18 residues. The CDR3 DNA reads TGCGCCAGCAGTCAGTGGGGGGATAGCACCACTAGCCCCTACGAGCAGTACTTC. Its protein is CASSQWGDSTTSPYEQYF.

V gene TRBV29-1 combines with J gene TRBJ2-7; D is perhaps TRBD1 (6 bases). The CDR3 contains 15 residues. Trimming left V 4 bases short and J 2 bases short, with 18 bases between. Per the germline V gene, CDR1 is SQVTM and CDR2 is ANQGSEA. The CDR3 is CSVAGLDSAPYEQYF. The CDR3 DNA reads TGCAGCGTTGCGGGGCTGGACAGTGCACCCTACGAGCAGTACTTC.

The V and J genes are TRBV28 and TRBJ2-5, with TRBD2 matching 7 bases. CDR3 length: 14 residues. Looked up from germline, CDR1 is MDHEN and CDR2 is SYDVKM. Trimming took 5 bases from V and 2 from J; bases not matched to a gene: 5. CDR3 coding DNA: TGTGCCAGCAGTACAGCGGGGAGACAAGAGACCCAGTACTTC. Protein sequence: CASSTAGRQETQYF.

The CDR3 region is CASSHGQGSGTEAFF. In DNA form, the CDR3 reads TGCGCCAGCAGCCACGGACAGGGAAGCGGCACTGAAGCTTTCTTT. The chain couples TRBV4-1 to TRBJ1-1; 8 nucleotides line up with TRBD1. The V gene end was trimmed by 3 bases and the J gene end by 4 bases; junction bases not matched to a gene: 7. The V gene's germline CDR1 is MGHRA and CDR2 YSYEKL. The CDR3 spans 15 residues.

The chain links TRBV7-2 to TRBJ1-2; TRBD1 is a possible D gene (5 bases). Deletions cut 1 base from V and 1 base from J, with 19 bases between. Germline CDR1 and CDR2: SGHTA and FQGNSA. The CDR3 has 18 amino acids. This CDR3 reads CASSLDPVGQPFNYGYTF. DNA for the CDR3: TGTGCCAGCAGCTTAGACCCGGTGGGGCAGCCCTTTAACTATGGCTACACCTTC.